This T cell receptor beta chain was documented in a study of T cell responses to AZD1222 COVID-19 vaccine. Whole-study context: Timing groups of about 4 and about 12 weeks for second doses were pooled. Study results and limitations: In a largely white British group with more females than males, clonal diversity was possibly underestimated. Following two doses of AZD1222, Spike-specific TCR breadth and depth rose.

Germline values: CDR1 KGHSH, CDR2 LQKENI. Trimming pared 6 bases from V and 0 bases from J, leaving 12 bases between. The CDR3 spans 15 residues. Details on this clone: The antigen is undetermined.

The repertoire was sequenced with immunoSEQ multiplex PCR; TCRdb's copy has only in-frame clones and lacks some. The sample includes more than 95,000 clones, about 93% of them seen just once. The sequencing here drew on peripheral blood, taken on day 0 of AZD1222 vaccination. This chain connects TRBV18 to TRBJ1-5; TRBD1 might be the D (6 bases). The TCR was taken from an adult in good health. CDR3 in amino acids: CASSPGAYSNQPQHF. CDR3 bases: TGTGCCAGCTCCCCAGGGGCTTATAGCAATCAGCCCCAGCATTTT.